This TCR beta chain originates from a study of CD8 T cells in ankylosing spondylitis. General study findings and limits: There was a TCR beta motif, made of several highly homologous variants, that appeared characteristic of ankylosing spondylitis blood.

This CDR3 has 12 residues. The V end was cut by 3 bases, the J end by 5 bases, with 7 bases between. CDR1 and CDR2 from the germline V gene are SNHLY and FYNNEI. TCRdb ran MiXCR on the 5' RACE reads and lists one entry per CDR3 protein. The sample has a few hundred thousand distinct CDR3 sequences, roughly 15% seen once. On this clonotype: No antigen is known for it.

The sequenced material came from blood, either unsorted or a sorted T cell fraction (not recorded which). The V call is TRBV2, the J call TRBJ2-5; D gene uncertain. This receptor was obtained from a male donor with ankylosing spondylitis. The CDR3 here is CASSDNSETQYF. CDR3 DNA: TGTGCCAGCAGTGATAATTCGGAGACCCAGTACTTC.